This entry concerns a single T cell receptor beta chain. This sample was taken from a study of control samples from healthy donors and cancer patients. The V end lost 2 bases, the J end lost 0 bases, and 4 bases lay between the germline ends. There are 13 residues in the CDR3. CDR1 and CDR2 (germline): MNHNS, SASEGT. Here immunoSEQ multiplex PCR was the method, and the copy in TCRdb shows in-frame clones only, minus some. The sample consists of roughly 100,000 clones, roughly 90% of them appearing once. The rearrangement uses TRBV6-1 and TRBJ1-1; D not certain. The TCR was taken from a woman aged 30 to 39 in good health. Sequenced material: blood. The CDR3 spells CASSESLNTEAFF. In DNA, the CDR3 is TGTGCCAGCAGTGAATCCTTGAACACTGAAGCTTTCTTT.